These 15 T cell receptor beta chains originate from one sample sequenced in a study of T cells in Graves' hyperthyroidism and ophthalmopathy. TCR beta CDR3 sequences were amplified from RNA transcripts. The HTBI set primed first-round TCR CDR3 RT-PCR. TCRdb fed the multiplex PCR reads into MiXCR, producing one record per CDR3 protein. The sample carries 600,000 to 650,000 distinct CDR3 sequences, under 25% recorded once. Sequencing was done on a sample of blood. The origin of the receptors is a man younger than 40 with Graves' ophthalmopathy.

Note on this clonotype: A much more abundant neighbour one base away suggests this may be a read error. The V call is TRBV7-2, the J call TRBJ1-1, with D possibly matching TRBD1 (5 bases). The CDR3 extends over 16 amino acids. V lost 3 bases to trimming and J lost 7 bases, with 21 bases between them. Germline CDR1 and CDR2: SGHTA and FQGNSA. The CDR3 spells CASSLGTGEWGGEAFF. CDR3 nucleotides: TGTGCCAGCAGCTTGGGGACTGGGGAGTGGGGCGGTGAAGCTTTCTTT.

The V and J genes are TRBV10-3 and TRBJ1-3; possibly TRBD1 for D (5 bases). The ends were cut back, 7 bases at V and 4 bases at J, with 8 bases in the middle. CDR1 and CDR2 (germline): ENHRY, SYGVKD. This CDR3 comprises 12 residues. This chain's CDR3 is CAIMPGGNTIYF. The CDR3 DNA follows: TGTGCCATCATGCCAGGGGGAAACACCATATATTTT.

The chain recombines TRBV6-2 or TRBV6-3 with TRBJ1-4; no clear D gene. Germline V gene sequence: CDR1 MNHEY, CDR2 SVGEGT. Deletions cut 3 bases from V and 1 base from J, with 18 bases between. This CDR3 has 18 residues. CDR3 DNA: TGTGCCAGCAGTTATAACAGTGGAGGGTTACGAACTAATGAAAAACTGTTTTTT. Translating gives CASSYNSGGLRTNEKLFF.

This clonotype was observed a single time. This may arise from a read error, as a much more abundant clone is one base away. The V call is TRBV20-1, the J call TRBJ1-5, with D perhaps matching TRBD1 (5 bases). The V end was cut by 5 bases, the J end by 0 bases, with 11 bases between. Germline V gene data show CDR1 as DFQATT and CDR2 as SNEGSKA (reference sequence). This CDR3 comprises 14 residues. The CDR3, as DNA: TGCAGTGCTCATTACGGGGGTAGCAATCAGCCCCAGCATTTT. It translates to CSAHYGGSNQPQHF.

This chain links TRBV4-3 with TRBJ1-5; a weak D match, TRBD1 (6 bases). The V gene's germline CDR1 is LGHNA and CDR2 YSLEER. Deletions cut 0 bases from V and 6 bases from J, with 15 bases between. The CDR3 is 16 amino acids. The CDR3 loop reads CASSQEAGTYLQPQHF. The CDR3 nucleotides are TGCGCCAGCAGCCAAGAGGCAGGGACATATCTTCAGCCCCAGCATTTT.

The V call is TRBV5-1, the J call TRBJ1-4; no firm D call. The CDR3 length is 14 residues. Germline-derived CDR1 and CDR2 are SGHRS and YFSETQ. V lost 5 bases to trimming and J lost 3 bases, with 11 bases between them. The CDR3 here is CASRADTANEKLFF. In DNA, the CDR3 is TGCGCCAGCAGGGCCGACACGGCTAATGAAAAACTGTTTTTT. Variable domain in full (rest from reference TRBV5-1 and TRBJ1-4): KAGVTQTPRYLIKTRGQQVTLSCSPISGHRSVSWYQQTPGQGLQFLFEYFSETQRNKGNFPGRFSGRQFSNSRSEMNVSTLELGDSALYLCASRADTANEKLFFGSGTQLSVL.

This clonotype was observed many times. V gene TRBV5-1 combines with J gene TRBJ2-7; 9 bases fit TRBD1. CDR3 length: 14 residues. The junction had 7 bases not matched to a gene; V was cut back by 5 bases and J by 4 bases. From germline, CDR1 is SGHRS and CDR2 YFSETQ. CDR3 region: CASRKDRGWYEQYF. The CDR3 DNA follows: TGCGCCAGCAGGAAGGACAGGGGTTGGTACGAGCAGTACTTC.

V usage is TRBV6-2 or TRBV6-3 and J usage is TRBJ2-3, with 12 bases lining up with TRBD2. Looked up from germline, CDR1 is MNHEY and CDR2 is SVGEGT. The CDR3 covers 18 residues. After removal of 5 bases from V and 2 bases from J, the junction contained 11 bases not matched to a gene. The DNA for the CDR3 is TGTGCCAGCAGTGGAGAACTAAGGACTAGCGGGAACACAGATACGCAGTATTTT. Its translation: CASSGELRTSGNTDTQYF.

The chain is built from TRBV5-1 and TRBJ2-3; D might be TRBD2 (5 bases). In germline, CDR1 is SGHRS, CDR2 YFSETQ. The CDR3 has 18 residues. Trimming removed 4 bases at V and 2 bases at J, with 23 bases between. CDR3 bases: TGCGCCAGCAGCGTTCGTTACCGGGATCCTCCTTCCACAGATACGCAGTATTTT. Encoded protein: CASSVRYRDPPSTDTQYF.

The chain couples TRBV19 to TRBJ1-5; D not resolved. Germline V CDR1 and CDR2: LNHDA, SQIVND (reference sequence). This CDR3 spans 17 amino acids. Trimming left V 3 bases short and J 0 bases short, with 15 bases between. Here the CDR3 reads CASSIPHTEFSNQPQHF. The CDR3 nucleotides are TGTGCCAGTAGTATCCCTCATACAGAATTTAGCAATCAGCCCCAGCATTTT.

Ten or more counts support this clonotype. CDR3 sequence reads: CAWISGVNTEAFF. The CDR3 nucleotides read TGTGCCTGGATATCCGGGGTCAACACTGAAGCTTTCTTT. V and J are TRBV30 and TRBJ1-1, with D hard to call. The CDR3 totals 13 residues. V was clipped by 4 bases and J by 2 bases, with 11 bases between them. Germline V gene sequence: CDR1 GTSNPN, CDR2 SVGIG (reference sequence).

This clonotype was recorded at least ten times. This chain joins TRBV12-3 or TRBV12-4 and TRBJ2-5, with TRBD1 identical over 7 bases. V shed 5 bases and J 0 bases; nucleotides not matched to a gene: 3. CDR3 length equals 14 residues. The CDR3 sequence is CASSRDSHQETQYF. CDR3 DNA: TGTGCCAGCAGTCGGGACAGTCACCAAGAGACCCAGTACTTC.

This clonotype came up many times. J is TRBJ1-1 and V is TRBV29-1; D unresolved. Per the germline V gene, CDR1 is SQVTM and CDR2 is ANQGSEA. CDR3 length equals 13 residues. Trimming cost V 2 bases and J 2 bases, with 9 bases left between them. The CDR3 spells CSVERRVNTEAFF. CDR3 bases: TGCAGCGTTGAACGGCGGGTAAACACTGAAGCTTTCTTT. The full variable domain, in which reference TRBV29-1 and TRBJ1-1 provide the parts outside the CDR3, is SAVISQKPSRDICQRGTSLTIQCQVDSQVTMMFWYRQQPGQSLTLIATANQGSEATYESGFVIDKFPISRPNLTFSTLTVSNMSPEDSSIYLCSVERRVNTEAFFGQGTRLTVV.

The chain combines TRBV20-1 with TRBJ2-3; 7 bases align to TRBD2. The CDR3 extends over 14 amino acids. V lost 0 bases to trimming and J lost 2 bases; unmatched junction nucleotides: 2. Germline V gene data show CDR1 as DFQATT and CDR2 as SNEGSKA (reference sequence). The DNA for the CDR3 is TGCAGTGCTAGAGATCTAGCGGACACAGATACGCAGTATTTT. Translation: CSARDLADTDTQYF.

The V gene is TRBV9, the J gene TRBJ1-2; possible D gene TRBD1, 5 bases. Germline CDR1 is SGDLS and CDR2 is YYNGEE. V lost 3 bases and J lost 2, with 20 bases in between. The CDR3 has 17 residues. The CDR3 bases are TGTGCCAGCAGCGCTACCATAACCACCCGGGGGAACTATGGCTACACCTTC. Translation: CASSATITTRGNYGYTF.